A single sample gave rise to the 21 T cell receptor beta chains below, sequenced in a study of T cells in localized non-small cell lung cancer. The method was immunoSEQ multiplex PCR; TCRdb's version includes in-frame clones alone and lacks a portion of them. The sample yields about 1,800 clones, 25% to 30% seen once. This specimen consisted of lung tumor tissue, obtained before any cancer treatment. Receptors originate from a woman aged 40 to 75 with stage I lung adenocarcinoma.

The V and J genes are TRBV4-1 and TRBJ1-2; D remains unclear. Germline V CDR1 and CDR2: MGHRA, YSYEKL. V was pared by 0 bases and J by 8 bases, with 13 bases between. The length of the CDR3 is 14 residues. The CDR3 DNA reads TGCGCCAGCAGCCAAGACGGCCGGGTAAAAGGCTACACCTTC. This codes for CASSQDGRVKGYTF.

By sample share, this clone is large. The chain recombines TRBV6-8 with TRBJ2-3; D gene unclear. The CDR3 covers 12 residues. V was clipped by 8 bases and J by 1 base, with 7 bases between them. Germline V gene sequence: CDR1 MNHGY, CDR2 SAAAGT. In DNA form, the CDR3 reads TGTGCCAGCCAAAGGGGCACAGATACGCAGTATTTT. Translating gives CASQRGTDTQYF.

This clone was picked up a small number of times. V and J are TRBV6-8 and TRBJ1-4; D gene uncertain. This CDR3 spans 14 amino acids. V lost 6 bases to trimming and J lost 9 bases, with 17 bases between them. Germline-derived CDR1 and CDR2 are MNHGY and SAAAGT. CDR3 sequence reads: CASSQDGVRKKLFF. For the CDR3, the DNA is TGTGCCAGCAGCCAGGACGGGGTGCGAAAAAAACTGTTTTTT.

This clone was seen a handful of times. The rearrangement links TRBV6-8 to TRBJ2-7, with 13 bases that match TRBD2. V lost 2 bases and J lost 6; bases outside the gene matches: 7. Germline V CDR1 and CDR2: MNHGY, SAAAGT. The CDR3 has 16 amino acids. CDR3 residues: CASSYASTSGGREQYF. For the CDR3, the DNA is TGTGCCAGCAGTTACGCCTCGACTAGCGGGGGGCGCGAGCAGTACTTC.

This clone is judged medium-sized (0.01 to 0.1%). CDR3 DNA sequence: TGTGCCAGCAGTCCTGACAGGAACTATGGCTACACCTTC. This codes for CASSPDRNYGYTF. The V gene is TRBV7-4, the J gene TRBJ1-2; a possible D gene is TRBD1 (6 bases). The CDR3 is 13 residues long. V gave up 6 bases and J gave up 2 bases, with 10 bases separating them. Germline V lookup: CDR1 SGHVT, CDR2 SQSDAQ.

V usage is TRBV19 and J usage is TRBJ1-4, with TRBD1 matching 9 bases. Trimming removed 5 bases from V and 6 bases from J; junction bases left unmatched: 4. In germline, CDR1 is LNHDA, CDR2 SQIVND (reference sequence). The CDR3 runs 14 residues. The chain's CDR3 is CASSSGTGYEKLFF. The CDR3 nucleotides are TGTGCCAGTAGTTCCGGGACAGGGTATGAAAAACTGTTTTTT.

The chain carries TRBV1 and TRBJ2-2; the DNA was not used to check the table's D call, TRBD1. TRBV1 is a recognized pseudogene. The CDR3 has 16 amino acids. The CDR3 DNA follows: TGCGCCAGCAGCCCACTCGACAGGTGGGACACCGGGGAGCTGTTTTTT. Amino acid sequence: CASSPLDRWDTGELFF.

This clone was observed a handful of times. The chain is built from TRBV11-3 and TRBJ2-1; the D is unclear. There are 15 residues in the CDR3. Trimming removed 5 bases at V and 7 bases at J, with 18 bases between. CDR1 SGHNT and CDR2 YENEEA come from the germline V gene. DNA for the CDR3: TGTGCCAGCAGCCCCGACTGGGATCTCACGAATGAGCAGTTCTTC. Its translation is CASSPDWDLTNEQFF. Together with reference TRBV11-3 and TRBJ2-1, the CDR3 gives the full variable domain: EAGVVQSPRYKIIEKKQPVAFWCNPISGHNTLYWYLQNLGQGPELLIRYENEEAVDDSQLPKDRFSAERLKGVDSTLKIQPAELGDSAVYLCASSPDWDLTNEQFFGPGTRLTVL.

The chain recombines TRBV9 with TRBJ1-3; 11 bases are shared with TRBD1. The CDR3 runs to 15 residues. The V gene end was trimmed by 5 bases and the J gene end by 1 base; junction bases not matched to a gene: 2. From germline, CDR1 is SGDLS and CDR2 YYNGEE. The CDR3 region is CASRGQGESGNTIYF. DNA of the CDR3: TGTGCCAGCAGGGGACAGGGGGAGTCTGGAAACACCATATATTTT.

The rearrangement joins TRBV28 to TRBJ2-1; perhaps TRBD1 as D (7 bases). The CDR3 sequence is 16 residues long. Germline CDR1 MDHEN, CDR2 SYDVKM. Trimming took 5 bases from V and 3 from J, leaving 17 bases between them. This chain's CDR3 is CASSDRDFGGYNEQFF. DNA for the CDR3: TGTGCCAGCAGTGACAGGGACTTCGGGGGCTACAATGAGCAGTTCTTC. Filled out from reference TRBV28 and TRBJ2-1, the complete variable domain reads DVKVTQSSRYLVKRTGEKVFLECVQDMDHENMFWYRQDPGLGLRLIYFSYDVKMKEKGDIPEGYSVSREKKERFSLILESASTNQTSMYLCASSDRDFGGYNEQFFGPGTRLTVL.

The chain carries TRBV30 and TRBJ1-1; 8 bases fit TRBD1. CDR1 and CDR2 from the germline V gene are GTSNPN and SVGIG (reference sequence). The V and J ends lost 4 bases and 3 bases, in that order; junction bases with no gene match: 1. The CDR3 covers 12 residues. For the CDR3, the DNA is TGTGCCTGGAAACAGGGGGACACTGAAGCTTTCTTT. Residues: CAWKQGDTEAFF.

By share, this clone counts as large. The genes are TRBV29-1 and TRBJ1-3; D may be TRBD1 (5 bases). Germline values: CDR1 SQVTM, CDR2 ANQGSEA. V was cut by 0 bases and J by 9 bases, with 12 bases left in between. The CDR3 has 13 amino acids. CDR3 nucleotides: TGCAGCGTTGAAGAGGCCGGGGGGAGCACCATATATTTT. Amino acid sequence: CSVEEAGGSTIYF. Variable domain in full (rest from reference TRBV29-1 and TRBJ1-3): SAVISQKPSRDICQRGTSLTIQCQVDSQVTMMFWYRQQPGQSLTLIATANQGSEATYESGFVIDKFPISRPNLTFSTLTVSNMSPEDSSIYLCSVEEAGGSTIYFGEGSWLTVV.

The table lists this clone with a few counts. V gene TRBV6-8 combines with J gene TRBJ1-5; 7 positions agree with TRBD1. The CDR3 has 16 amino acids. V dropped 5 bases and J dropped 0; count of bases not matched to a gene: 7. Germline loops: CDR1 MNHGY, CDR2 SAAAGT. The DNA for the CDR3 is TGTGCCAGCAGTCGGACAGGTGGTACTAGCAATCAGCCCCAGCATTTT. The encoded protein is CASSRTGGTSNQPQHF.

This clone is large (0.1 to 1%) in the sample. This chain links TRBV23-1 with TRBJ1-2; 9 bases align to TRBD1. TRBV23-1 has ORF status, its function being uncertain. With V trimmed by 0 bases and J by 5 bases, 7 bases remained unmatched. This CDR3 has 16 amino acids. The CDR3 nucleotides read TGCGCCAGCAGTCAATCTACCGGACAGGGGTGGTATGGCTACACCTTC. This sequence encodes CASSQSTGQGWYGYTF.

This sequence joins TRBV12-5 and TRBJ2-7, with 7 bases fitting TRBD1. The CDR3 has 14 amino acids. Germline assignment: CDR1 LGHNT and CDR2 FRNRAP. The trim removed 6 bases at V and 3 bases at J, leaving 8 bases unmatched. Written as DNA, the CDR3 is TGTGCTAGTGGCCGACGGACAGGACGCTACGAGCAGTACTTC. Encoded protein: CASGRRTGRYEQYF.

This chain links TRBV6-8 with TRBJ1-4, with D unresolved. Trimming pared 7 bases from V and 10 bases from J, leaving 22 bases between. The CDR3 extends over 15 amino acids. Germline V CDR1 and CDR2: MNHGY, SAAAGT. In DNA form, the CDR3 reads TGTGCCAGCACCGAAGCGTGGCGCAGAATGGGAAAACTGTTTTTT. Its protein is CASTEAWRRMGKLFF.

The sample holds a few counts of this clone. The CDR3 reads CASSQGLQSSPLHF. The CDR3 region has the DNA TGCGCCAGCAGCCAAGGATTACAGAGTTCACCCCTCCACTTT. The genes are TRBV1 and TRBJ1-6; TRBD1, the table's D call, lacks a check against the DNA. TRBV1 is flagged as a pseudogene. The CDR3 covers 14 residues.

The chain couples TRBV11-3 to TRBJ2-3; no firm D call. Between the trimmed V and J ends, which lost 5 bases and 7 bases, there was a span of 25 bases. Germline assignment: CDR1 SGHNT and CDR2 YENEEA. CDR3 size: 17 residues. The CDR3 is CASSARSGPISLYTQYF. In nucleotides, the CDR3 is TGTGCCAGCAGCGCCCGGTCCGGGCCCATATCGCTCTATACGCAGTATTTT.

The J gene is TRBJ2-2, the V gene TRBV7-2; D not resolved. The V gene lost 2 bases and the J gene lost 5 bases, with 6 bases spanning the gap. CDR3 length: 13 amino acids. Germline assignment: CDR1 SGHTA and CDR2 FQGNSA. CDR3 DNA sequence: TGTGCCAGCAGCTTAATGGGTACCGGGGAGCTGTTTTTT. Protein product: CASSLMGTGELFF.

This rearrangement joins TRBV28 to TRBJ2-1, with D unclear. The V gene's germline CDR1 is MDHEN and CDR2 SYDVKM. CDR3 length: 13 amino acids. The V end was cut by 2 bases, the J end by 7 bases, with 9 bases between. In DNA, the CDR3 is TGTGCCAGCAGTTTAGCAGCCAGGAATGAGCAGTTCTTC. This sequence encodes CASSLAARNEQFF.

This clone was found a few times. The chain recombines TRBV11-3 with TRBJ1-4, with unresolved D. Germline-derived CDR1 and CDR2 are SGHNT and YENEEA. The length of the CDR3 is 14 residues. V was clipped by 4 bases and J by 0 bases, with 6 bases between them. CDR3 loop: CASSSITTNEKLFF. CDR3 DNA: TGTGCCAGCAGCTCGATTACAACTAATGAAAAACTGTTTTTT.